The next 3 T cell receptor beta chains were all read from a single sample in a study of blood T cell repertoires in COVID-19. Generated by immunoSEQ multiplex PCR, the TCRdb table keeps only in-frame clones and is missing some. The repertoire includes around 86,000 clones, roughly 84% of them detected once, and around 5.3% sits in the top ten. Source material: peripheral blood. These receptors came from a woman at least 80 years old with acute or convalescent COVID-19.

The V call is TRBV19, the J call TRBJ2-2, with TRBD2 as a possible D gene (6 bases). This CDR3 has 18 residues. The germline CDR1 and CDR2 sequences are LNHDA and SQIVND (reference sequence). Trimming pared 7 bases from V and 0 bases from J, leaving 21 bases between. The CDR3 DNA reads TGTGCCAGTAACCGACGGGGGTTGACAGAGTCGAACACCGGGGAGCTGTTTTTT. The encoded protein is CASNRRGLTESNTGELFF.

The V and J genes are TRBV7-9 and TRBJ1-6; possible D gene TRBD1, 6 bases. Germline CDR1 is SEHNR and CDR2 is FQNEAQ (reference sequence). The length of the CDR3 is 13 residues. Trimming cost V 2 bases and J 7 bases, with 6 bases left between them. The CDR3 reads CASSLRGNSPLHF. The CDR3 DNA follows: TGTGCCAGCAGCTTAAGGGGGAATTCACCCCTCCACTTT.

The CDR3 nucleotides read TGTGCCACCCGGACAGGGGACCATAATTCACCCCTCCACTTT. This encodes CATRTGDHNSPLHF. V is TRBV2 and J is TRBJ1-6; TRBD1 aligns across 9 bases. The length of the CDR3 is 14 residues. Germline lookup yields CDR1 SNHLY and CDR2 FYNNEI. V gave up 10 bases and J gave up 5 bases; unmatched junction bases: 6.